The 10 T cell receptor beta chains below were found in one sample sequenced in a study of cytomegalovirus exposure and HLA in healthy donors. Researchers ran the PCR with 60 Vbeta and 13 Jbeta primers. Repertoires were generated with immunoSEQ multiplex PCR, while TCRdb's copy carries only in-frame clones and drops some. The sample includes roughly 110,000 clones, about 75% seen only once; the top ten take approximately 2.4%. Sequenced sample: PBMCs. The receptors stem from a man between 35 and 55 years old in good health and CMV-seronegative.

The genes are TRBV19 and TRBJ2-5; 8 bases map to TRBD2. Germline V CDR1 and CDR2: LNHDA, SQIVND (reference sequence). The CDR3 covers 16 residues. Trimming at V came to 5 bases and at J to 0 bases, leaving 8 bases not matched to a gene. The CDR3 loop reads CASSGRSGGDQETQYF. The CDR3 nucleotides are TGTGCCAGTAGTGGACGGTCGGGGGGGGACCAAGAGACCCAGTACTTC.

The genes are TRBV5-5 and TRBJ1-1; D not resolved. The germline CDR1 and CDR2 sequences are SGHKS and YYEKEE (reference sequence). V lost 1 base to trimming and J lost 2 bases, with 6 bases between them. The CDR3 contains 13 residues. The CDR3 region has the DNA TGTGCCAGCAGCTTGCGGGGAAACACTGAAGCTTTCTTT. Amino acids: CASSLRGNTEAFF.

This clone was seen more than once but under ten times. The genes are TRBV6-1 and TRBJ2-7, with 11 bases aligning to TRBD2. The CDR3 runs 15 residues. The germline CDR1 and CDR2 sequences are MNHNS and SASEGT. With V trimmed by 6 bases and J by 3 bases, 7 bases remained unmatched. The CDR3 protein is CASSPGLAVIYEQYF. CDR3 DNA: TGTGCCAGCAGCCCGGGACTAGCGGTGATCTACGAGCAGTACTTC.

The gene calls are TRBV19 and TRBJ1-6; 10 bases fit TRBD1. The CDR3 totals 14 residues. Germline lookup yields CDR1 LNHDA and CDR2 SQIVND (reference sequence). V lost 3 bases and J lost 9; bases outside the gene matches: 2. CDR3 DNA: TGTGCCAGTAGTATGGGACAGGGGACTTCACCCCTCCACTTT. Its translation: CASSMGQGTSPLHF. The full variable domain, rest sourced from reference TRBV19 and TRBJ1-6, is DGGITQSPKYLFRKEGQNVTLSCEQNLNHDAMYWYRQDPGQGLRLIYYSQIVNDFQKGDIAEGYSVSREKKESFPLTVTSAQKNPTAFYLCASSMGQGTSPLHFGNGTRLTVT.

The chain couples TRBV4-1 to TRBJ1-2; D might be TRBD1 (5 bases). Trimming removed 1 base from V and 5 bases from J, with 14 bases in between. The CDR3 covers 15 residues. Germline V gives CDR1 MGHRA, CDR2 YSYEKL. In DNA form, the CDR3 reads TGCGCCAGCAGCCAAGCCCACACAGGAGGGTATGGCTACACCTTC. It translates to CASSQAHTGGYGYTF.

V usage is TRBV2 and J usage is TRBJ2-2; D unresolved. The CDR3 length is 13 residues. The germline CDR1 and CDR2 sequences are SNHLY and FYNNEI. V lost 5 bases and J lost 5, with 9 bases in between. This CDR3 is CASSWLETGELFF. The CDR3 coding sequence is TGTGCCAGCAGTTGGCTAGAGACCGGGGAGCTGTTTTTT.

The CDR3 region has the DNA TGCGCCAGCAGCCAAGAAGAACAGGGGGGTCTTGGCTACACCTTC. Protein product: CASSQEEQGGLGYTF. The V and J genes are TRBV4-1 and TRBJ1-2, with 8 bases matching TRBD1. V was clipped by 0 bases and J by 7 bases; unmatched bases: 7. This CDR3 contains 15 residues. Germline assignment: CDR1 MGHRA and CDR2 YSYEKL.

The V and J genes are TRBV5-4 and TRBJ2-3; a weak D match, TRBD2 (5 bases). V was trimmed by 9 bases and J by 2 bases, leaving 10 bases between them. Per the germline V gene, CDR1 is SGHNT and CDR2 is YYREEE (reference sequence). The CDR3 totals 12 residues. Here the CDR3 DNA reads TGTGCCACTCGGGGTAACACAGATACGCAGTATTTT. It specifies CATRGNTDTQYF.

This sequence joins TRBV2 and TRBJ1-5, with 10 positions matching TRBD1. With V trimmed by 4 bases and J by 6 bases, 6 bases remained unmatched. The CDR3 has 15 amino acids. Germline V gene sequence: CDR1 SNHLY, CDR2 FYNNEI. The CDR3 region has the DNA TGTGCCAGCAGTGTAGGGACAGGGGTGGGTCAGCCCCAGCATTTT. It yields the protein CASSVGTGVGQPQHF. Using reference TRBV2 and TRBJ1-5 for the parts outside the CDR3, the full variable domain is EPEVTQTPSHQVTQMGQEVILRCVPISNHLYFYWYRQILGQKVEFLVSFYNNEISEKSEIFDDQFSVERPDGSNFTLKIRSTKLEDSAMYFCASSVGTGVGQPQHFGDGTRLSIL.

This clone was seen once. The chain combines TRBV19 with TRBJ1-2; possibly TRBD1 for D (5 bases). Per the germline V gene, CDR1 is LNHDA and CDR2 is SQIVND (reference sequence). V was clipped by 4 bases and J by 6 bases, with 18 bases between them. The CDR3 runs 15 residues. CDR3 region: CASSKGYGTADGYTF. As DNA, the CDR3 is TGTGCCAGTAGTAAGGGGTACGGGACTGCCGATGGCTACACCTTC.